What follows describes a single TCR beta chain. The antigen remains undetermined. CDR3 length: 15 amino acids. CDR1 is SGHRS, CDR2 YFSETQ, per germline. Unmatched junction bases numbered 9, after V lost 3 bases and J lost 9 bases. These data belong to a study of cytomegalovirus exposure and HLA in healthy donors. Points from the study as a whole: Cytomegalovirus-associated TCR beta chains were listed, numbering some 180. Within an earlier analysis, most TCR beta V segments proved productive either about 90% or about 30% of the time. Later work found most CMV-associated TCR beta chains apparently HLA-restricted.

As for the donors, each was a healthy bone marrow donor. The PCR ran on 60 Vbeta and 13 Jbeta primers. The table came from immunoSEQ multiplex PCR; TCRdb's copy has only in-frame clones and leaves some out. The data contain roughly 180,000 clones, over 70% of them singletons. Material for sequencing was PBMCs. The gene calls are TRBV5-1 and TRBJ2-1; 10 bases fit TRBD2. The receptor comes from a man aged 30-40 years in good health and CMV-seropositive. The CDR3 region is CASSWGGTSEVEQFF. The CDR3 region has the DNA TGCGCCAGCAGCTGGGGCGGGACTAGCGAGGTTGAGCAGTTCTTC.